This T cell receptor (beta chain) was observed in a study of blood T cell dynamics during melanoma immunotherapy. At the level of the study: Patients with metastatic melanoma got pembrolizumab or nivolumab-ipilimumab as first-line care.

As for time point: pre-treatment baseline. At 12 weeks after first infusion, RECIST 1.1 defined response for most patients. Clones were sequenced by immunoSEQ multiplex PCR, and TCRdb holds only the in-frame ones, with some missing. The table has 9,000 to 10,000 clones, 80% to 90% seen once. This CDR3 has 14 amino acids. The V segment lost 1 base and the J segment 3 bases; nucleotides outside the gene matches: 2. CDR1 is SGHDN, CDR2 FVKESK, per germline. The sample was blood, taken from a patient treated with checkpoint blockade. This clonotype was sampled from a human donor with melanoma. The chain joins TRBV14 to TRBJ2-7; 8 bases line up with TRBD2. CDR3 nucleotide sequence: TGTGCCAGCAGCCAAGGCCGGGGGGGCTACGAGCAGTACTTC. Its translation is CASSQGRGGYEQYF.